A single sample is the source of the 13 T cell receptor beta chains below, sequenced in a study of CD8 T cells in ankylosing spondylitis. TCRdb fed the 5' RACE reads into MiXCR, producing one record per CDR3 protein. The sample has 90,000 to 120,000 distinct CDR3 sequences; 24% are singletons. The sample comprised synovial fluid, either unsorted or a sorted T cell fraction (not recorded which). These receptors all stem from a male donor with ankylosing spondylitis.

This clonotype was recorded many times. This chain links TRBV5-1 with TRBJ2-1, with TRBD1 matching 12 bases. After removal of 4 bases from V and 14 bases from J, the junction contained 4 bases not matched to a gene. From germline, CDR1 is SGHRS and CDR2 YFSETQ. The CDR3 runs 12 residues. CDR3 in amino acids: CASSAGTGGKFF. The CDR3, as DNA: TGCGCCAGCAGCGCCGGGACAGGGGGCAAGTTCTTC. The whole variable domain, filled in from reference TRBV5-1 and TRBJ2-1, reads KAGVTQTPRYLIKTRGQQVTLSCSPISGHRSVSWYQQTPGQGLQFLFEYFSETQRNKGNFPGRFSGRQFSNSRSEMNVSTLELGDSALYLCASSAGTGGKFFGPGTRLTVL.

The chain uses TRBV28 and TRBJ2-7; 8 bases align to TRBD1. With 3 bases clipped from V and 6 bases from J, the junction kept 7 bases outside the gene matches. Germline CDR1 reads MDHEN; CDR2 reads SYDVKM. This CDR3 contains 14 residues. The CDR3 loop reads CASSLTGESSEQYV. The CDR3 bases are TGTGCCAGCAGTTTGACAGGGGAATCGAGCGAGCAGTACGTC.

This clonotype was detected only a few times. The J gene is TRBJ1-5, the V gene TRBV10-3, with TRBD1 matching over 9 bases. Germline V lookup: CDR1 ENHRY, CDR2 SYGVKD. V was pared by 0 bases and J by 2 bases, with 8 bases of the junction left unmatched. The CDR3 totals 18 residues. DNA of the CDR3: TGTGCCATCAGTGAGTCGATATGGGACAGGGAGGGCAATCAGCCCCAGCATTTT. Protein: CAISESIWDREGNQPQHF.

This clonotype was counted ten times or more. This chain connects TRBV29-1 to TRBJ2-5, with D possibly TRBD2 on 5 matching bases. Trimming took off 1 base at V and 1 base at J, with 13 bases between the two ends. The CDR3 has 15 amino acids. In germline, CDR1 is SQVTM, CDR2 ANQGSEA. The CDR3 DNA reads as TGCAGCGTTGAAGTTGAGGGCGGAACCCAAGAGACCCAGTACTTC. Encoded protein: CSVEVEGGTQETQYF.

This clonotype was counted ten times or more. The chain links TRBV7-2 to TRBJ2-7; perhaps TRBD2 as D (6 bases). Germline-derived CDR1 and CDR2 are SGHTA and FQGNSA. Trimming stripped 5 bases from V and 7 bases from J, with 18 bases between. The CDR3 totals 14 residues. In DNA, the CDR3 is TGTGCCAGCAGCCCGGGACTCCGAGCGTGGGAGCAGTACTTC. It is translated as CASSPGLRAWEQYF.

The sample holds a few counts of this clonotype. CDR3 DNA sequence: TGTGCCACCAGTGCTGGGACAGGGAACACCGGGGAGCTGTTTTTT. Its protein product is CATSAGTGNTGELFF. The genes are TRBV24-1 and TRBJ2-2; 8 bases match TRBD1. Germline CDR1 and CDR2: KGHDR and SFDVKD. J gave up 1 base and V 5 bases, and 2 bases lay outside the gene matches. CDR3 length: 15 amino acids.

For this clonotype: A junction end diverges from the germline sequence, so it may reflect a read error. This sequence joins TRBV7-9 and TRBJ2-7; D remains ambiguous. The CDR3 is 14 residues long. CDR1 SEHNR and CDR2 FQNEAQ come from the germline V gene (reference sequence). CDR3: CASSLDQYSYERYF. Here the CDR3 DNA reads TGTGCCAGCAGCTTAGACCAGTACTCCTACGAGCGGTACTTC.

This clonotype has just a few counts. The V call is TRBV15, the J call TRBJ2-7; a possible D gene is TRBD1 (6 bases). The V and J ends lost 0 bases and 7 bases respectively, with 13 bases between them. This CDR3 has 14 amino acids. The V gene's germline CDR1 is LNHNV and CDR2 YYDKDF (reference sequence). The CDR3 spells CATSRDVARGEQYV. The DNA for the CDR3 is TGTGCCACCAGCAGAGATGTCGCCAGGGGTGAGCAGTACGTC.

The table lists this clonotype with a few counts. The junction departs from germline at one end; a sequencing error may be responsible. The chain has TRBV27 and TRBJ2-5; TRBD2 matches at 12 bases. Germline CDR1 MNHEY, CDR2 SMNVEV (reference sequence). This CDR3 contains 14 residues. CDR3 protein: CASRLTGTSGPLDF. DNA for the CDR3: TGTGCCAGCAGGCTTACCGGGACTAGCGGGCCTTTGGACTTC.

V and J are TRBV4-1 and TRBJ2-1; 8 bases are shared with TRBD2. After removal of 0 bases from V and 9 bases from J, the junction contained 7 bases not matched to a gene. Germline lookup yields CDR1 MGHRA and CDR2 YSYEKL. The CDR3 runs to 15 residues. The CDR3 DNA is TGCGCCAGCAGCCAAGAAGCGGGAGTGAGGAGTGAGCAGTTCTTC. It codes for CASSQEAGVRSEQFF.

The chain uses TRBV20-1 and TRBJ2-7, with D possibly being TRBD2 (6 bases). Trimming stripped 3 bases from V and 1 base from J, with 7 bases between. The germline CDR1 and CDR2 sequences are DFQATT and SNEGSKA (reference sequence). This CDR3 is built from 12 residues. Here the CDR3 DNA reads TGCAGTGCTAGCGGGAGTTCCTACGAGCAGTACTTC. Its translation: CSASGSSYEQYF.

This clonotype was observed many times. V usage is TRBV5-1 and J usage is TRBJ1-1; D is unclear. Looked up from germline, CDR1 is SGHRS and CDR2 is YFSETQ. This CDR3 region has 14 residues. V was pared by 0 bases and J by 2 bases, with 8 bases between. This CDR3 reads CASSLVTLNTEAFF. The CDR3 nucleotides read TGCGCCAGCAGCTTGGTCACACTTAACACTGAAGCTTTCTTT. Supplemented by reference TRBV5-1 and TRBJ1-1, the full variable domain reads KAGVTQTPRYLIKTRGQQVTLSCSPISGHRSVSWYQQTPGQGLQFLFEYFSETQRNKGNFPGRFSGRQFSNSRSEMNVSTLELGDSALYLCASSLVTLNTEAFFGQGTRLTVV.

The V and J genes are TRBV5-1 and TRBJ2-5; no definite D call. The CDR3 totals 15 residues. Germline CDR1 is SGHRS and CDR2 is YFSETQ. The V end lost 4 bases, the J end lost 2 bases, and 15 bases lay between the germline ends. The CDR3 protein is CASSQNTDPQETQYF. DNA of the CDR3: TGCGCCAGCAGCCAAAATACTGACCCACAAGAGACCCAGTACTTC.